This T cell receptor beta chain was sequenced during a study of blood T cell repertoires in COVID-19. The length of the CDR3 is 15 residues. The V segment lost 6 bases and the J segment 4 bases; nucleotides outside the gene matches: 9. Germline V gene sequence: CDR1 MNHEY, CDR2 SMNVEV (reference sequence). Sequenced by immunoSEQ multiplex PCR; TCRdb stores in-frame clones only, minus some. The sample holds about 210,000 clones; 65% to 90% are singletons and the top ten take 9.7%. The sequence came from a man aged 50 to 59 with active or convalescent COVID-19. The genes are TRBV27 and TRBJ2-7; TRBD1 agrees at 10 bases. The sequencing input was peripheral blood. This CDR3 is CASSRAGTGAYEQYF. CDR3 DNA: TGTGCCAGCAGCCGAGCCGGGACAGGGGCTTACGAGCAGTACTTC.